This TCR beta chain originates from a study of T cell responses to AZD1222 COVID-19 vaccine. Study results and caveats: Spike-specific TCR breadth and depth went up after people got two AZD1222 doses. Only a handful of AZD1222 recipients, more than 5 in all, had baseline seropositivity. Researchers report vaccine-associated CD4 TCRs spanning spike, with dominance at 160-218 and 743-854.

A note on this clone: The antigen is unknown.

The table came from immunoSEQ multiplex PCR; TCRdb's copy has only in-frame clones and leaves some out. Altogether around 120,000 clones are present, 70% to 90% being singletons, with the ten largest covering 8.4%. The sequence was obtained from an adult in good health. The sample consisted of peripheral blood, taken on day 0 of AZD1222 vaccination.

The CDR3 DNA follows: TGTGCCAGCAGCTTAAACGCGGGACAAGCTAACTATGGCTACACCTTC. Translation: CASSLNAGQANYGYTF. The chain has TRBV5-8 and TRBJ1-2, with TRBD1 as a possible D gene (6 bases). V gave up 2 bases and J gave up 0 bases, with 14 bases separating them. Germline CDR1 reads SGHTS; CDR2 reads YDEGEE. The length of the CDR3 is 16 residues.